This entry describes one TCR beta chain. There is no known antigen for this receptor. Within one base of it there is no much larger clone, and no base qualities were kept. V is cut back by 5 bases and J by 2 bases, with 7 bases in the junction unmatched. Per the germline V gene, SGHTA is the CDR1 and FQGNSA is the CDR2. The CDR3 runs 16 residues from the cysteine to the phenylalanine. The only DNA kept is the CDR3, 48 bases in frame from the first base. This specimen belongs to a study of lymphopenia after photon versus proton radiotherapy (dated by TCRdb to 2018 to 2020). In the study overall: In patients with gastrointestinal tumors who developed high-grade lymphopenia, the study compared the immunological effects of photon radiation therapy with those of proton radiation therapy. A cohort of some 20 patients with gastrointestinal tumors who received either photon or proton therapy and subsequently developed lymphopenia was included. The goal of the study was to describe how the two radiation modalities differ in their effects on the immune system. Summary of the overall study and its limitations: After the lymphocyte count nadir, repertoires from photon-treated patients showed oligoclonal expansion, particularly of CD8+ Temra cells, and this expansion drove the decline in diversity. During treatment, patients who received photon therapy lost naive T cells and TCR diversity and gained effector/memory populations, whereas patients who received proton therapy remained relatively stable. Across the cohort, among patients who died, a greater drop in TCR diversity after the nadir was inversely correlated with overall survival time. The survival association was assessed only in patients who died, and better survival with proton therapy was presented by the authors as a possibility rather than a demonstrated result.

Libraries were built with the immunoSEQ multiplex PCR assay. T cell repertoires were profiled with deep sequencing of rearranged TCR beta loci together with multiparametric flow cytometry. TCRdb obtained this table from immuneACCESS and retained in-frame rearrangements with V and J assigned. These tables miss some clones; where compared with another copy, unresolved V genes account for less than half of the shortfall, and the remainder is unexplained. Recorded for this sample are 30,000 to 40,000 clones; over 75% of them occurred a single time. Clones ranked in the top ten supply about 14% of the sample.

Material: peripheral blood, obtained from a patient treated with proton-based radiotherapy. The receptor's source is an older woman with pancreatic cancer. The V and J segments used are TRBV7-2 and TRBJ2-7; 12 middle bases align to TRBD2. The CDR3 protein: CASSQGTSGPAYEQYF. The sequenced DNA: TGTGCCAGCAGCCAGGGGACTAGCGGGCCGGCCTACGAGCAGTACTTC.